The T cell receptor (beta chain) under discussion was sequenced for a study of blood T cell repertoires in COVID-19. Across the study: Some COVID-19 samples were acute and others convalescent; all came from the United States, Italy and Spain.

Sequencing used immunoSEQ multiplex PCR; TCRdb keeps in-frame clones, though not all of them. The table lists 200,000 to 250,000 clones, about 85% of them singletons. The age range of participants was about 18 to 90 years, with residence in about 25 US areas. Membership in each cohort depended on participant-reported clinical history. Donors of Cohort 3 who recovered were those that had two negative PCRs, clearance, or symptom resolution. The germline CDR1 and CDR2 sequences are MNHNS and SASEGT. V dropped 2 bases and J dropped 2; count of bases not matched to a gene: 7. This CDR3 region has 16 residues.

Sample: PBMCs or T cells enriched from blood (not recorded which). The chain links TRBV6-1 to TRBJ2-7, with TRBD2 matching over 9 bases. This TCR derives from a woman aged 25 to 45 who had recovered from COVID-19. CDR3 nucleotide sequence: TGTGCCAGCAGTGAATGGGTTAGCGGGGGACCCTACGAGCAGTACTTC. Protein sequence: CASSEWVSGGPYEQYF.